These 13 T cell receptor beta chains were all obtained from the same sample, sequenced in a study of OX40 agonist ivuxolimab in advanced cancers. Libraries were constructed by the immunoSEQ multiplex PCR assay. The table was pulled from immuneACCESS by TCRdb, which kept in-frame rearrangements only. Such tables lose some clones; where checked, under half of the loss comes from unresolved V genes, and the rest has no known cause. A total of tens of thousands of clones appear in this sample, under 85% of them only once. The ten largest clones capture roughly 15% of the sample. This specimen consisted of CD4+ or CD8+ T cells sorted from blood, obtained in a trial of the OX40 agonist ivuxolimab. All receptors derive from an adult with an advanced solid tumor such as melanoma, head and neck, liver or kidney cancer.

This chain uses TRBV19 with TRBJ1-1; D is perhaps TRBD1 (5 bases). V was cut by 8 bases and J by 8 bases, with 18 bases left in between. This CDR3 has 13 amino acids. The germline V gene has CDR1 LNHDA and CDR2 SQIVND (reference sequence). The CDR3 protein is CASSRKGGAEAFF. The CDR3, as DNA: TGTGCCAGTTCTCGAAAGGGCGGGGCCGAAGCTTTCTTT.

V and J are TRBV9 and TRBJ2-7; TRBD2 matches at 7 bases. The J call may not be correct, given that the DNA end is closer to TRBJ2-5. Germline V gives CDR1 SGDLS, CDR2 YYNGEE. The CDR3 totals 17 residues. The CDR3 is CASSPFWGGERKETQYF. In nucleotides, the CDR3 is TGTGCCAGCAGCCCCTTTTGGGGGGGAGAGAGGAAAGAGACCCAGTACTTC.

J is TRBJ2-2 and V is TRBV2; 10 bases match TRBD2. Germline loops: CDR1 SNHLY, CDR2 FYNNEI. The junction had 4 bases not matched to a gene; V was cut back by 7 bases and J by 2 bases. This CDR3 is 15 amino acids long. CDR3 protein: CASKGLASNTGELFF. As DNA, the CDR3 is TGTGCCAGCAAGGGACTAGCGTCAAACACCGGGGAGCTGTTTTTT.

About this clone: Compared with germline, one end of the junction differs, possibly owing to a read error. In DNA form, the CDR3 reads TGTGCCAGCAACCCCAGGCTTAACAATGGCTACACCTTC. It yields the protein CASNPRLNNGYTF. J is TRBJ1-2 and V is TRBV6-6; no firm D call. Germline lookup yields CDR1 MNHNY and CDR2 SVGAGI (reference sequence). The CDR3 spans 13 residues.

V is TRBV6-6 and J is TRBJ2-5; 7 nucleotides agree with TRBD2. With 7 bases clipped from V and 6 bases from J, the junction kept 14 bases outside the gene matches. The germline V gene encodes CDR1 MNHNY and CDR2 SVGAGI (reference sequence). This CDR3 has 15 residues. The CDR3 nucleotides read TGTGCCAGCACCTACGAGGGCGGGAGTACTAAGACCCAGTACTTC. As protein: CASTYEGGSTKTQYF.

Notes on this clone: Its ends do not fully match the called genes, so a read error is possible. The chain combines TRBV28 with TRBJ2-1; 8 bases map to TRBD2. Germline values: CDR1 MDHEN, CDR2 SYDVKM. CDR3 length: 16 residues. For the CDR3, the DNA is TGTGCCAGCAGTTTACAGGCGGGACTAGTCTACGATGAGCAGTTCTTC. This encodes CASSLQAGLVYDEQFF.

The chain uses TRBV7-6 and TRBJ2-3; D unresolved. Germline CDR1 and CDR2: SGHVS and FNYEAQ. This CDR3 has 11 residues. V shed 4 bases and J shed 5 bases, with 4 bases lying between them. In DNA form, the CDR3 reads TGTGCCAGCAGCTCCGAAGATACGCAGTATTTT. Translation: CASSSEDTQYF.

The chain has TRBV7-2 and TRBJ2-7; D gene unclear. Trimming shortened V by 2 bases and J by 3 bases, and 11 bases separated the two germline ends. This CDR3 spans 14 amino acids. Germline CDR1 and CDR2: SGHTA and FQGNSA. This CDR3 reads CASSLTLGDYEQYF. In nucleotides, the CDR3 is TGTGCCAGCAGCTTAACCCTTGGTGACTACGAGCAGTACTTC. The full variable domain, completed using reference TRBV7-2 and TRBJ2-7, is GAGVSQSPSNKVTEKGKDVELRCDPISGHTALYWYRQSLGQGLEFLIYFQGNSAPDKSGLPSDRFSAERTGGSVSTLTIQRTQQEDSAVYLCASSLTLGDYEQYFGPGTRLTVT.

This chain links TRBV18 with TRBJ2-5, with TRBD1 as a possible D gene (5 bases). With 3 bases removed from V and 5 bases from J, the gap between germline ends came to 10 bases. This CDR3 comprises 13 residues. CDR1 is KGHSH and CDR2 is LQKENI in the germline V gene. CDR3 region: CASSPSGHETQYF. Here the CDR3 DNA reads TGTGCCAGCTCACCTTCAGGGCACGAGACCCAGTACTTC.

Here the CDR3 DNA reads TGTGCCAGCAGCGCGTCAGGAATACGCCTCGGGGCCAACGTCCTGACTTTC. Translated: CASSASGIRLGANVLTF. The genes are TRBV11-2 and TRBJ2-6; no firm D call. Between the trimmed V and J ends, which lost 5 bases and 4 bases, there was a span of 18 bases. The CDR3 sequence is 17 residues long. The germline V gene encodes CDR1 SGHAT and CDR2 FQNNGV.

The chain couples TRBV6-1 to TRBJ2-7; the D call may be TRBD1 or TRBD2 (5 bases each). V dropped 7 bases and J dropped 0 bases, with 13 bases sitting between them. The germline CDR1 and CDR2 sequences are MNHNS and SASEGT. The CDR3 is made up of 14 amino acids. The CDR3 here is CASTGALVSYEQYF. In nucleotides, the CDR3 is TGTGCCAGCACCGGGGCTTTAGTCTCCTACGAGCAGTACTTC.

The CDR3 DNA is TGTGCCACCAGCAGAGATTGGGGAGGGGGGGAGACCCAGTACTTC. Translating gives CATSRDWGGGETQYF. The chain has TRBV15 and TRBJ2-5; the D gene is possibly TRBD2 (7 bases). The V gene's germline CDR1 is LNHNV and CDR2 YYDKDF (reference sequence). The length of the CDR3 is 15 residues. The V end was cut by 0 bases, the J end by 5 bases, with 13 bases between.

This chain links TRBV5-5 with TRBJ2-5, with unresolved D. V was clipped by 0 bases and J by 5 bases, with 5 bases between them. Germline V lookup: CDR1 SGHKS, CDR2 YYEKEE (reference sequence). The CDR3 loop spans 12 amino acids. CDR3 sequence reads: CASSLVWETQYF. Written as DNA, the CDR3 is TGTGCCAGCAGCTTGGTTTGGGAGACCCAGTACTTC.